This T cell receptor (beta chain) was identified in a study of T-cell memory formation after mild COVID-19. TCRdb processed the 5' RACE reads anew with MiXCR; each CDR3 protein has one entry. The sample contains 300,000 to 350,000 distinct CDR3 sequences, roughly an eighth of which appear only once. Germline assignment: CDR1 SGHDT and CDR2 YYEEEE. The CDR3 runs to 13 residues. V trimming: 6 bases; J trimming: 6 bases; junction bases outside the gene matches: 7. The clonotype originates from a man aged 18 to 35 who had mild COVID-19 (a few samples of this study predate the infection). Cell type and time point are not known. The specimen was PBMCs or a T cell subset sorted from them (not recorded which). The chain employs TRBV5-6 and TRBJ1-2; 8 bases line up with TRBD1. In DNA form, the CDR3 reads TGTGCCAGCACCCCCCCAGGGGGCGATGGCTACACCTTC. Amino acid sequence: CASTPPGGDGYTF. Supplemented by reference TRBV5-6 and TRBJ1-2, the full variable domain reads DAGVTQSPTHLIKTRGQQVTLRCSPKSGHDTVSWYQQALGQGPQFIFQYYEEEERQRGNFPDRFSGHQFPNYSSELNVNALLLGDSALYLCASTPPGGDGYTFGSGTRLTVV.